This T cell receptor (beta chain) originates from a study of blood T cell repertoires in COVID-19. V lost 6 bases and J 2 bases, leaving 13 bases between the germline ends. The germline CDR1 and CDR2 sequences are MNHEY and SVGAGI. The CDR3 loop spans 14 amino acids. The study assigned cohorts using participant-reported clinical history. As handled by the study authors: Reference gene primer amplification gave estimated nucleated cell counts. Sequenced by immunoSEQ multiplex PCR; TCRdb stores in-frame clones only, minus some. V and J calls and clone size are copied from that table; D and trimming were computed from the DNA. Of 250,000 to 300,000 clones in the sample, roughly nine tenths were seen once.

This chain joins TRBV6-5 and TRBJ1-2; D perhaps matches TRBD1 (6 bases). This TCR was recovered from a human donor in a cohort exposed to, infected with or recovered from COVID-19 (not recorded which). The donor label of this sample is uncertain. The sequenced material came from PBMCs or T cells enriched from blood (not recorded which). The CDR3 nucleotides are TGTGCCAGCAGACCGAGGGGGGGGAACTATGGCTACACCTTC. This codes for CASRPRGGNYGYTF.